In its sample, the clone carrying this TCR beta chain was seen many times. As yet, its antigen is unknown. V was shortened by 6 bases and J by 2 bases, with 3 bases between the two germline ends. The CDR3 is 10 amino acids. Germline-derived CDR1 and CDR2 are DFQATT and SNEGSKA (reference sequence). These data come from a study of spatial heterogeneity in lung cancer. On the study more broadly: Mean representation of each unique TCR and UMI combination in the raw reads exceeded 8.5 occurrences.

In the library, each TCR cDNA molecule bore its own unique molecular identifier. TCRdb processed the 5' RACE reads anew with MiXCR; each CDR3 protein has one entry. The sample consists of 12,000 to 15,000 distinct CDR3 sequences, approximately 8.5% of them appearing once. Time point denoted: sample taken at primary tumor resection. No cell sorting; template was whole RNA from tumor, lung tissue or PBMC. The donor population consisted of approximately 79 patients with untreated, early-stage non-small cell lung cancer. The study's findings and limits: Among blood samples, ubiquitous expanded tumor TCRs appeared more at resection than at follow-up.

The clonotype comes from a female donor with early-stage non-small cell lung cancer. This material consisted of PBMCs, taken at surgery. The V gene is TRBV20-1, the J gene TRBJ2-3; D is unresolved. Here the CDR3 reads CSAPTDTQYF. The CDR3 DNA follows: TGCAGTGCCCCCACAGATACGCAGTATTTT.